What follows describes a single TCR beta chain. The sample comes from a study of control samples from healthy donors and cancer patients. V shed 6 bases and J shed 3 bases, with 9 bases lying between them. The CDR3 contains 11 residues. Germline CDR1 and CDR2: DFQATT and SNEGSKA (reference sequence). Repertoires were generated with immunoSEQ multiplex PCR, while TCRdb's copy carries only in-frame clones and drops some. Among 150,000 to 200,000 clones listed, 85% to 90% were seen once. This chain links TRBV20-1 with TRBJ2-7, with D unclear. The source is a woman aged 45 to 65 in good health. Sequenced material: blood. The CDR3 sequence: CSALMHYEQYF. In DNA form, the CDR3 reads TGCAGTGCCCTAATGCACTACGAGCAGTACTTC.